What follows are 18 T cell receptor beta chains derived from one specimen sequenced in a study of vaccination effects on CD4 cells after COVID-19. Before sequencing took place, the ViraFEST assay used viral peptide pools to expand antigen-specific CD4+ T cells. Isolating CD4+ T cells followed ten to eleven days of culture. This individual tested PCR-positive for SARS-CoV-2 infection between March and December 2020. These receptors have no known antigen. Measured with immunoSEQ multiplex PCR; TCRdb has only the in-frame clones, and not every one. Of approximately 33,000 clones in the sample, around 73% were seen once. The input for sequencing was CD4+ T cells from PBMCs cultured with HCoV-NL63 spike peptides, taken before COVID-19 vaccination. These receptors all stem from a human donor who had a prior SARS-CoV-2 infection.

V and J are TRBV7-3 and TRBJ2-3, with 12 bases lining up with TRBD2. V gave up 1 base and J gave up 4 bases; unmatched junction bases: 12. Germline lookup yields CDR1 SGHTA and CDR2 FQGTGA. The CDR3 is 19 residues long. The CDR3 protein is CASSLKGRLAGESADTQYF. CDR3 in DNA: TGTGCCAGCAGCTTAAAAGGTAGACTAGCGGGAGAGAGCGCAGATACGCAGTATTTT. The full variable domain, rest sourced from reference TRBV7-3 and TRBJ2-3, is GAGVSQTPSNKVTEKGKYVELRCDPISGHTALYWYRQSLGQGPEFLIYFQGTGAADDSGLPNDRFFAVRPEGSVSTLKIQRTERGDSAVYLCASSLKGRLAGESADTQYFGPGTRLTVL.

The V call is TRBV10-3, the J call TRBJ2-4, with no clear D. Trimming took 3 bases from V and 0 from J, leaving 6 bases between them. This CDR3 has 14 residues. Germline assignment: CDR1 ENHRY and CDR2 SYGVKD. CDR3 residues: CAISDSRAKNIQYF. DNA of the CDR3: TGTGCCATCAGTGATAGCAGAGCCAAAAACATTCAGTACTTC.

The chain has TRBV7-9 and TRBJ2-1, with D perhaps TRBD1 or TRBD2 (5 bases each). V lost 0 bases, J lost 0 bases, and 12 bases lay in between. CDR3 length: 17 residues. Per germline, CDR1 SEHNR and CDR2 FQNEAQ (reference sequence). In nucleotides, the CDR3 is TGTGCCAGCAGCTTAGCGTGGGACCTGAGCTCCTACAATGAGCAGTTCTTC. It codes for CASSLAWDLSSYNEQFF.

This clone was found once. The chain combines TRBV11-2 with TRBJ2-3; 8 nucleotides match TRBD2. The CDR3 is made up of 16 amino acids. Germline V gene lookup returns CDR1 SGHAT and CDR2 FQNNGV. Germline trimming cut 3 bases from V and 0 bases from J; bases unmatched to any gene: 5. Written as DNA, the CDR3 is TGTGCCAGCAGCTTTTCAGCGGGAGCTAGCACAGATACGCAGTATTTT. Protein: CASSFSAGASTDTQYF. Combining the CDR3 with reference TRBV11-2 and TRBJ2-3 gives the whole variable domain EAGVAQSPRYKIIEKRQSVAFWCNPISGHATLYWYQQILGQGPKLLIQFQNNGVVDDSQLPKDRFSAERLKGVDSTLKIQPAKLEDSAVYLCASSFSAGASTDTQYFGPGTRLTVL.

The CDR3, as DNA: TGCGCCAGCAGCTTGGCCGAACGAGGCACCACCGGGGAGCTGTTTTTT. Translation: CASSLAERGTTGELFF. The gene calls are TRBV5-1 and TRBJ2-2, with D uncertain. CDR3 length equals 16 residues. Trimming left V 0 bases short and J 4 bases short, with 13 bases between. CDR1 is SGHRS, CDR2 YFSETQ, per germline.

The DNA for the CDR3 is TGTGCCAGCAGCTTAGGTAGTGGATTGACTGAAGCTTTCTTT. Translated, it gives CASSLGSGLTEAFF. The V and J genes are TRBV7-8 and TRBJ1-1; no definite D call. V lost 1 base and J 5 bases, leaving 11 bases between the germline ends. Per germline, CDR1 SGHVS and CDR2 FQNEAQ. CDR3 length: 14 residues.

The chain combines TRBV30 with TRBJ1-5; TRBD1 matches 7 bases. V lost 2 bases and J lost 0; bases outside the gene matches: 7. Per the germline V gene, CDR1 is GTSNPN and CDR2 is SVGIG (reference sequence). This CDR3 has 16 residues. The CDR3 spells CAWSRLQGSSNQPQHF. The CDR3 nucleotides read TGTGCCTGGAGTCGCCTACAGGGGTCTAGCAATCAGCCCCAGCATTTT.

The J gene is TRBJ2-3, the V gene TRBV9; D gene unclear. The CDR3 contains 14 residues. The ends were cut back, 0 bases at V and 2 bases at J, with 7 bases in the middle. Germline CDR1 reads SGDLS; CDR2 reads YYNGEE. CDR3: CASSVAVATDTQYF. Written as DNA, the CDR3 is TGTGCCAGCAGCGTAGCGGTGGCCACAGATACGCAGTATTTT.

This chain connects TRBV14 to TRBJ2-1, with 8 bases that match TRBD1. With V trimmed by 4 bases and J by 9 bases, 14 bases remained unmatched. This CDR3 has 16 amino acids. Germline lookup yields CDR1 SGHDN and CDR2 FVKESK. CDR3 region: CASSPDRAVLFGEQFF. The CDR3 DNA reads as TGTGCCAGCAGCCCGGACAGGGCAGTCTTATTTGGTGAGCAGTTCTTC.

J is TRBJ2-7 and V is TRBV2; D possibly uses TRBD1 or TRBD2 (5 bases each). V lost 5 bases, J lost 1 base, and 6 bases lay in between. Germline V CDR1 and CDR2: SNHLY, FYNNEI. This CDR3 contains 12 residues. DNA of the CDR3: TGTGCCAGCAGTTGGGGGTCCTACGAGCAGTACTTC. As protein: CASSWGSYEQYF.

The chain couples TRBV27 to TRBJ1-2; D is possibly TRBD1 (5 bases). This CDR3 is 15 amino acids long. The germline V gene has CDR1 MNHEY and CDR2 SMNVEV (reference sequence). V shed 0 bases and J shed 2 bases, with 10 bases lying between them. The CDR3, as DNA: TGTGCCAGCAGTTTATCAGGGGTGCCCAACTATGGCTACACCTTC. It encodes CASSLSGVPNYGYTF.

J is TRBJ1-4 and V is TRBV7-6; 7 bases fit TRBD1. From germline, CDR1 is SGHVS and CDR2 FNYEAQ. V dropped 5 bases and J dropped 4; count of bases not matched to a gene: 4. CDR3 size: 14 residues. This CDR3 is CASSGRQGNEKLFF. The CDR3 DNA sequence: TGTGCCAGCAGCGGACGACAGGGTAATGAAAAACTGTTTTTT.

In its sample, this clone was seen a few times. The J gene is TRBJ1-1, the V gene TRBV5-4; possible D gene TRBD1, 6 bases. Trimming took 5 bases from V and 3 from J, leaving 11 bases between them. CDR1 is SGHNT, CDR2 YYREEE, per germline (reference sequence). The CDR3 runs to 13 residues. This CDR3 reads CASSERQDTEAFF. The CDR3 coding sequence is TGTGCCAGCAGTGAACGACAGGACACTGAAGCTTTCTTT. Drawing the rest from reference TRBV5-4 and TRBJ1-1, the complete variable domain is ETGVTQSPTHLIKTRGQQVTLRCSSQSGHNTVSWYQQALGQGPQFIFQYYREEENGRGNFPPRFSGLQFPNYSSELNVNALELDDSALYLCASSERQDTEAFFGQGTRLTVV.

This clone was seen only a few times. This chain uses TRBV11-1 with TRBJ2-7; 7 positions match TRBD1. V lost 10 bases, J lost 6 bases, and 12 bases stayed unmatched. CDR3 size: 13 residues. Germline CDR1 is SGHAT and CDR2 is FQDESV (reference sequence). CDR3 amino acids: CANQGQRMGEQYF. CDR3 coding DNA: TGTGCCAACCAGGGACAGCGGATGGGCGAGCAGTACTTC. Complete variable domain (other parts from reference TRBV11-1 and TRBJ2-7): EAEVAQSPRYKITEKSQAVAFWCDPISGHATLYWYRQILGQGPELLVQFQDESVVDDSQLPKDRFSAERLKGVDSTLKIQPAELGDSAMYLCANQGQRMGEQYFGPGTRLTVT.

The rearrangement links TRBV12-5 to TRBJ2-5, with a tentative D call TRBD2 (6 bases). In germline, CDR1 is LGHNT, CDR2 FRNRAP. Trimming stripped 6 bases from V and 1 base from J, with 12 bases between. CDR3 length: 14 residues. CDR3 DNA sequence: TGTGCTAGTGGGAAGGGACTCATCCAAGAGACCCAGTACTTC. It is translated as CASGKGLIQETQYF.

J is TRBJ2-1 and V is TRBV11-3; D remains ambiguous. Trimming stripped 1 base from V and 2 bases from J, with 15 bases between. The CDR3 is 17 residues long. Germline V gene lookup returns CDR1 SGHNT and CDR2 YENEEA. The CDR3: CASSLGQHGDTYNEQFF. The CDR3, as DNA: TGTGCCAGCAGCTTAGGCCAACATGGTGACACCTACAATGAGCAGTTCTTC.

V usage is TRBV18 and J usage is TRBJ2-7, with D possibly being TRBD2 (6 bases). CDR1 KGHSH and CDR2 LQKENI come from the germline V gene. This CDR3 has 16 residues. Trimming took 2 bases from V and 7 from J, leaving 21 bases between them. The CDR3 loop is CASSPLVASPAGEQYF. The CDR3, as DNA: TGTGCCAGCTCACCATTAGTCGCATCCCCGGCGGGAGAGCAGTACTTC.

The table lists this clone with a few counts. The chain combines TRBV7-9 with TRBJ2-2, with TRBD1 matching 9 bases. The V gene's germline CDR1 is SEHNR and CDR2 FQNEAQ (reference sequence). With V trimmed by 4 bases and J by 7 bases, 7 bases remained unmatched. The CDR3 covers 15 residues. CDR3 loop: CASSSGQGIYGELFF. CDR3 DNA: TGTGCCAGCAGCTCCGGACAGGGGATATACGGGGAGCTGTTTTTT. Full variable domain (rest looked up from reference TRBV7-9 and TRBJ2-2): DTGVSQNPRHKITKRGQNVTFRCDPISEHNRLYWYRQTLGQGPEFLTYFQNEAQLEKSRLLSDRFSAERPKGSFSTLEIQRTEQGDSAMYLCASSSGQGIYGELFFGEGSRLTVL.